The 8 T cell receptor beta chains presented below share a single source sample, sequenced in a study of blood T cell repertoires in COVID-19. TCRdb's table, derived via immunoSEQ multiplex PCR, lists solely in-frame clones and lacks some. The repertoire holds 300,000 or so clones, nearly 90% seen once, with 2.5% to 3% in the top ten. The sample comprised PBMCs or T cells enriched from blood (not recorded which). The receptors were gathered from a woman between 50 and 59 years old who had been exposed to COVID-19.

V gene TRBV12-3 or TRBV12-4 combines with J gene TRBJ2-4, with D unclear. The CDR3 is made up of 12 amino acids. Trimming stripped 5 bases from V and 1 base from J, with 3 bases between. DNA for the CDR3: TGTGCCAGCAGTGAGGCCAAAAACATTCAGTACTTC. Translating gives CASSEAKNIQYF.

CDR3 coding DNA: TGTGCCAGCAGTTCGGACAGGGTAACGTCGGCCCTCCACTTT. Protein: CASSSDRVTSALHF. The V and J genes are TRBV25-1 and TRBJ1-6, with 8 nucleotides matching TRBD1. This CDR3 is built from 14 residues. The V segment lost 5 bases and the J segment 14 bases; nucleotides outside the gene matches: 11. Germline V gives CDR1 MGHDK, CDR2 SYGVNS.

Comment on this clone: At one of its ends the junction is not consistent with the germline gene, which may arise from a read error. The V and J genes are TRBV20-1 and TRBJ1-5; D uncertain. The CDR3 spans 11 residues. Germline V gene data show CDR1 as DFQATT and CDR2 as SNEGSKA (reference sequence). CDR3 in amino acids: CSATENQPQHF. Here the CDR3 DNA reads TGCAGCGCTACCGAGAATCAGCCCCAGCATTTT.

This CDR3 reads CASSLFRGDRTDTQYF. In nucleotides, the CDR3 is TGTGCCAGCAGCTTGTTTCGCGGGGACCGCACAGATACGCAGTATTTT. The chain combines TRBV5-4 with TRBJ2-3, with a tentative D call TRBD2 (6 bases). From germline, CDR1 is SGHNT and CDR2 YYREEE (reference sequence). V was clipped by 1 base and J by 1 base, with 13 bases between them. This CDR3 spans 16 amino acids.

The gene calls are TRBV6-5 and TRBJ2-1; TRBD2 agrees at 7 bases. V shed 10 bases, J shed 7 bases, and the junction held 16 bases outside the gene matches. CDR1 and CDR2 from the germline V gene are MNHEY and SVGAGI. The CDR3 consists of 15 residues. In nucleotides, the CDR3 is TGTGCCACCTTTCGCGGGGGTATCATCGGGAATGAGCAGTTCTTC. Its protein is CATFRGGIIGNEQFF.

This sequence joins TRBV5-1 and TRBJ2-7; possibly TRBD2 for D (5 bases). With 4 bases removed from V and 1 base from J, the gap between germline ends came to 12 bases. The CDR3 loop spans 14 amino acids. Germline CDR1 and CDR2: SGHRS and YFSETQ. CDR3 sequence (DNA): TGCGCCAGCAGCCCAAATCCGGGGTCCTACGAGCAGTACTTC. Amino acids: CASSPNPGSYEQYF.

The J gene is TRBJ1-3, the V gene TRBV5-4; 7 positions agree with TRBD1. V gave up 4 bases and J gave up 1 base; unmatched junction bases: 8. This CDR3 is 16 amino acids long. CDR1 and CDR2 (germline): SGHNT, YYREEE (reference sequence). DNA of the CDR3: TGTGCCAGCAGCACCGGACAGGCACGTTCTGGAAACACCATATATTTT. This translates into CASSTGQARSGNTIYF.

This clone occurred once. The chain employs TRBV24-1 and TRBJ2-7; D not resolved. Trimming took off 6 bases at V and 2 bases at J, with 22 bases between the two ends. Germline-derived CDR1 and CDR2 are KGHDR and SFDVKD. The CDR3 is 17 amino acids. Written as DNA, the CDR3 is TGTGCCACCAGTTTAAATGGGCGCAGAGACCCAACCTACGAGCAGTACTTC. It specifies CATSLNGRRDPTYEQYF.